The rows below give T cell receptor beta chains drawn from one sample of a study of T cell responses to AZD1222 COVID-19 vaccine. Sequenced by immunoSEQ multiplex PCR; TCRdb stores in-frame clones only, minus some. This repertoire shows about 120,000 clones, about 88% found once; its top ten account for about 3%. Material: peripheral blood, obtained 28 days after the second AZD1222 dose. These receptors were taken from an adult who received the AZD1222 COVID-19 vaccine. CDR3s include the opening cysteine and the closing phenylalanine or tryptophan. The D gene is left open where the match is weak. The size entry is marked missing in some rows and otherwise reads once, few, many or a size class.

D gene | J gene | clone size | V gene | CDR3 DNA | CDR3 protein
NA | TRBJ2-3 | NA | TRBV11-2 | TGTGCCAGCAGCCACACAGATACGCAGTATTTT | CASSHTDTQYF
TRBD2 | TRBJ2-2 | NA | TRBV11-3 | TGTGCCAGCAGGCGACTAGCGGGGGGAAACACCGGGGAGCTGTTTTTT | CASRRLAGGNTGELFF
TRBD1 | TRBJ1-6 | NA | TRBV11-3 | TGTGCCAGCAGCGGGGGGACAGGGGGCATGGCTTCACCCCTCCACTTT | CASSGGTGGMASPLHF
TRBD2 | TRBJ2-6 | NA | TRBV6-2/TRBV6-3 | TGTGCCAGCAGTGTTTCAGCGGGGGCCCCCTCTGGGGCCAACGTCCTGACTTTC | CASSVSAGAPSGANVLTF
NA | TRBJ2-4 | NA | TRBV4-1 | TGCGCCAGCAGCCAAGAGTGGGGGCTTACCAAAAACATTCAGTACTTC | CASSQEWGLTKNIQYF
NA | TRBJ2-3 | NA | TRBV10-2 | TGCGCCAGCAGGTCGGGTGGGGCCGCAGATACGCAGTATTTT | CASRSGGAADTQYF
NA | TRBJ1-5 | NA | TRBV30 | TGTGCCTGGAGTGTAGGACTATCAGATCAGCCCCAGCATTTT | CAWSVGLSDQPQHF
NA | TRBJ1-2 | NA | TRBV9 | TGTGCCAGCAGCGTGGACTCAGGGATGGGCTATGGCTACACCTTC | CASSVDSGMGYGYTF
NA | TRBJ1-6 | NA | TRBV7-2 | TGTGCCAGCAGCTTAACGACAGATACACCCCTCCACTTT | CASSLTTDTPLHF
NA | TRBJ1-5 | once | TRBV18 | TGTGCCAGCTCATCGACAGATAGCAATCAGCCCCAGCATTTT | CASSSTDSNQPQHF
NA | TRBJ2-1 | NA | TRBV11-2 | TGTGCCAGCAGCTTAGCGATGGGGGGCGGTGAGCAGTTCTTC | CASSLAMGGGEQFF
TRBD1 | TRBJ2-2 | NA | TRBV7-9 | TGTGCCAGCAGTACCGGGACAGGGACCACCGGGGAGCTGTTTTTT | CASSTGTGTTGELFF
NA | TRBJ2-7 | NA | TRBV6-2/TRBV6-3 | TGTGCCAGCAGTTACGCTCCGGGACGGGGACTTGAGCAGTACTTC | CASSYAPGRGLEQYF
NA | TRBJ1-2 | NA | TRBV7-9 | TGTGCCAGCAGCCGCAACCGCGGGGACTATGGCTACACCTTC | CASSRNRGDYGYTF
NA | TRBJ2-7 | once | TRBV29-1 | TGCAGCGTTTCGACAGCCTCCTACGAGCAGTACTTC | CSVSTASYEQYF
NA | TRBJ2-1 | once | TRBV24-1 | TGTGCCACCAGTGCCCTCTCAGGGATGAGCTCCTACAATGAGCAGTTCTTC | CATSALSGMSSYNEQFF
NA | TRBJ1-1 | NA | TRBV6-9 | TGTGCCAGCAGTTATTCGATATCGCGGAGGAACACTGAAGCTTTCTTT | CASSYSISRRNTEAFF
NA | TRBJ2-3 | NA | TRBV10-1 | TGCGCCAGCAGTGACATTCTAGGGTCCCCAGATACGCAGTATTTT | CASSDILGSPDTQYF